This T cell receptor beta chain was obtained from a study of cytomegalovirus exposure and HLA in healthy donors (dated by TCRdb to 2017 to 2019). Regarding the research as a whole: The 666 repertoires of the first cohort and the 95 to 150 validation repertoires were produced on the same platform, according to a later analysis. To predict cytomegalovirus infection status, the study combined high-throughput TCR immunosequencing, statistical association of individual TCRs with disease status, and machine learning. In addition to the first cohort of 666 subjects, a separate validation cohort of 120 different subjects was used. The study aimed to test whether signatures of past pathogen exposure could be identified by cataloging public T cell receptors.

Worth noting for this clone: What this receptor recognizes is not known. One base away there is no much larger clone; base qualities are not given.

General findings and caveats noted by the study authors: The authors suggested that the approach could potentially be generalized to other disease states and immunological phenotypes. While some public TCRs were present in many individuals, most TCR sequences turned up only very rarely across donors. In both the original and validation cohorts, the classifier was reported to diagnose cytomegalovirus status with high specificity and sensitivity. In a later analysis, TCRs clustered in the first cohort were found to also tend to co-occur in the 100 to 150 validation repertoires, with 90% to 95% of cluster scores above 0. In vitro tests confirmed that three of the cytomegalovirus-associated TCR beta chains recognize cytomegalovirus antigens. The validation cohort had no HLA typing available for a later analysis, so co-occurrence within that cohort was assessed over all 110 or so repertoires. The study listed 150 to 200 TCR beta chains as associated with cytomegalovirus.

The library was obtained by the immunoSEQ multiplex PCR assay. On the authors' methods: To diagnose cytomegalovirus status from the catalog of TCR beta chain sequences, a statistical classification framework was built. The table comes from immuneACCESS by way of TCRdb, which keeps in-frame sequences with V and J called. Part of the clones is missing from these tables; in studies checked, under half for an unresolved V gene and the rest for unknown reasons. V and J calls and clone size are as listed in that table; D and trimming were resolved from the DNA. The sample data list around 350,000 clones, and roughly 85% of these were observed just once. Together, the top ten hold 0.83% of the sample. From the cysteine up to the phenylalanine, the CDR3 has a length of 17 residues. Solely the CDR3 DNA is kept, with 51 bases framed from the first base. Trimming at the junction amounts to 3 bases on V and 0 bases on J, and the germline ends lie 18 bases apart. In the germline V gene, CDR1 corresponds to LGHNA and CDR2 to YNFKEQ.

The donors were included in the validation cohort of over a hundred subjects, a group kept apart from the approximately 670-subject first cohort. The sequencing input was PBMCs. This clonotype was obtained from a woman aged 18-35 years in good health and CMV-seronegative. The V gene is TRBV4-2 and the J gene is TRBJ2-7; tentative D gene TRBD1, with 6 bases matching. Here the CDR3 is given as CASSQSSGTLTSYEQYF. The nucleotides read TGTGCCAGCAGCCAGAGTTCCGGGACACTTACCTCCTACGAGCAGTACTTC.